These 16 T cell receptor beta chains were all obtained from the same sample, sequenced in a study of Graves' ophthalmopathy and Graves' hyperthyroidism. As the template, RNA transcripts were used to amplify TCR beta CDR3 regions. RT-PCR with HTBI primers came first, then second-round multiplex PCR. TCRdb analysed the multiplex PCR reads with MiXCR anew, one entry per CDR3 protein. The table shows around 1.1 million distinct CDR3 sequences, with about two fifths occurring only once. The specimen sequenced was peripheral blood or thyroid tissue (not recorded which). These receptors all come from an adult man with Graves' hyperthyroidism.

This clonotype was picked up many times. This chain links TRBV19 with TRBJ1-6; TRBD1 is a possible D gene (6 bases). V was trimmed by 7 bases and J by 10 bases, leaving 17 bases between them. The CDR3 extends over 14 amino acids. CDR1 is LNHDA, CDR2 SQIVND, per germline (reference sequence). The CDR3 bases are TGTGCCAGTACCCCGGACAGTCTTAGGTCACCCCTCCACTTT. It encodes CASTPDSLRSPLHF.

Of note for this clonotype: A much larger clonotype is one base distant, so this may be a read error. The chain is built from TRBV10-3 and TRBJ2-7; tentative D call: TRBD2 (6 bases). The length of the CDR3 is 14 residues. Germline CDR1 ENHRY, CDR2 SYGVKD. V shed 10 bases and J shed 2 bases, with 18 bases lying between them. The CDR3 sequence is CASRLLSGAYEQYF. For the CDR3, the DNA is TGTGCCAGCAGACTACTATCGGGAGCCTACGAGCAGTACTTC.

The rearrangement joins TRBV4-3 to TRBJ1-5; 9 positions agree with TRBD1. The CDR3 contains 15 residues. The germline V gene encodes CDR1 LGHNA and CDR2 YSLEER. V lost 2 bases and J lost 4; bases outside the gene matches: 3. CDR3 region: CASSQTGTGNQPQHF. DNA for the CDR3: TGCGCCAGCAGCCAAACCGGGACAGGGAATCAGCCCCAGCATTTT.

This clonotype was seen a handful of times. The chain couples TRBV6-5 to TRBJ1-6, with D unclear. The V gene lost 6 bases and the J gene lost 8 bases, with 17 bases spanning the gap. The CDR3 loop spans 15 amino acids. Germline-derived CDR1 and CDR2 are MNHEY and SVGAGI. The CDR3 DNA reads as TGTGCCAGCAGGAACGAGCAAGGGATCGATTCACCCCTCCACTTT. It is translated as CASRNEQGIDSPLHF.

This clonotype has a count of ten or more. The chain combines TRBV11-2 with TRBJ1-6; D perhaps matches TRBD1 (6 bases). The CDR3 covers 14 residues. Trimming cost V 1 base and J 8 bases, with 9 bases left between them. CDR1 is SGHAT, CDR2 FQNNGV, per germline. CDR3 nucleotide sequence: TGTGCCAGCAGCTTAGGGGACACCTATTCACCCCTCCACTTT. This codes for CASSLGDTYSPLHF.

The rearrangement uses TRBV7-7 and TRBJ2-5; possible D gene TRBD1, 6 bases. Trimming took 4 bases from V and 2 from J, leaving 17 bases between them. There are 16 residues in the CDR3. Germline CDR1 and CDR2: SSHAT and FNYEAQ (reference sequence). CDR3 nucleotides: TGTGCCAGCAGCTCACGCTCAGGGGTTCCTCAAGAGACCCAGTACTTC. Amino acid sequence: CASSSRSGVPQETQYF.

The rearrangement uses TRBV19 and TRBJ1-6; 7 nucleotides align to TRBD1. V dropped 6 bases and J dropped 7; count of bases not matched to a gene: 9. CDR3 length: 15 amino acids. Germline V gene lookup returns CDR1 LNHDA and CDR2 SQIVND (reference sequence). This CDR3 is CASRTTGTVNSPLHF. CDR3 in DNA: TGTGCCAGTAGAACGACAGGGACGGTAAATTCACCCCTCCACTTT.

This clonotype has at least ten counts. This rearrangement joins TRBV7-9 to TRBJ1-1, with TRBD1 identical over 9 bases. The CDR3 has 14 residues. Trimming cost V 5 bases and J 3 bases; bases outside gene matches: 4. Germline loops: CDR1 SEHNR, CDR2 FQNEAQ (reference sequence). The CDR3 sequence is CASSTDRGHTEAFF. CDR3 in DNA: TGTGCCAGCAGCACGGACAGGGGACACACTGAAGCTTTCTTT.

This clonotype was detected ten times or more. The chain uses TRBV15 and TRBJ1-5, with D uncertain. V gave up 5 bases and J gave up 3 bases, with 11 bases separating them. Germline CDR1 reads LNHNV; CDR2 reads YYDKDF (reference sequence). The CDR3 loop spans 14 amino acids. CDR3 DNA: TGTGCCACCAGCGTCAAACGGATCAATCAGCCCCAGCATTTT. Amino acids: CATSVKRINQPQHF.

The CDR3: CASSWASGGTEAFF. The CDR3 coding sequence is TGTGCCAGTAGTTGGGCGAGCGGGGGCACTGAAGCTTTCTTT. This rearrangement joins TRBV19 to TRBJ1-1; D possibly corresponds to TRBD1 (5 bases). This CDR3 comprises 14 residues. The V and J ends lost 5 bases and 4 bases respectively, with 14 bases between them. Germline V gene data show CDR1 as LNHDA and CDR2 as SQIVND (reference sequence).

This rearrangement joins TRBV4-3 to TRBJ1-2, with 8 bases matching TRBD1. J lost 8 bases, V lost 1 base, and 12 bases had no gene match. The length of the CDR3 is 16 residues. The germline V gene has CDR1 LGHNA and CDR2 YSLEER. CDR3 in DNA: TGCGCCAGCAGCCAAGTAAGGCAGGGGGCGCGTCAAGGCTACACCTTC. The encoded protein is CASSQVRQGARQGYTF.

This clonotype occurred many times. The genes are TRBV7-8 and TRBJ1-4; tentative D call: TRBD1 (5 bases). The CDR3 extends over 16 amino acids. Germline values: CDR1 SGHVS, CDR2 FQNEAQ. The V gene lost 5 bases and the J gene lost 5 bases, with 18 bases spanning the gap. This CDR3 is CASSPMGRQTNEKLFF. In nucleotides, the CDR3 is TGTGCCAGCAGCCCAATGGGGCGGCAGACAAATGAAAAACTGTTTTTT.

This clonotype was picked up a small number of times. V usage is TRBV12-3 or TRBV12-4 and J usage is TRBJ1-1, with D maybe TRBD1 (5 bases). CDR3 size: 15 residues. V lost 5 bases and J 0 bases, leaving 13 bases between the germline ends. Here the CDR3 DNA reads TGTGCCAGCAGTCCCCAGGGTAGAATGAACACTGAAGCTTTCTTT. This gives the protein CASSPQGRMNTEAFF.

This clonotype occurred many times. In nucleotides, the CDR3 is TGTGCCACGAGCCCCGGGAGCACAAATCAGCCCCAGCATTTT. This encodes CATSPGSTNQPQHF. The chain is built from TRBV15 and TRBJ1-5, with D hard to call. V lost 9 bases and J 4 bases, leaving 16 bases between the germline ends. The CDR3 contains 14 residues. Germline CDR1 reads LNHNV; CDR2 reads YYDKDF (reference sequence). The whole variable domain, remainder taken from reference TRBV15 and TRBJ1-5, is DAMVIQNPRYQVTQFGKPVTLSCSQTLNHNVMYWYQQKSSQAPKLLFHYYDKDFNNEADTPDNFQSRRPNTSFCFLDIRSPGLGDTAMYLCATSPGSTNQPQHFGDGTRLSIL.

This clonotype was observed many times. The genes are TRBV7-2 and TRBJ1-2, with 8 nucleotides matching TRBD1. The ends lost 3 bases at V and 5 bases at J; junction bases unmatched: 5. The CDR3 has 14 amino acids. Germline V lookup: CDR1 SGHTA, CDR2 FQGNSA. The chain's CDR3 is CASSLTGDWYGYTF. CDR3 in DNA: TGTGCCAGCAGCTTGACAGGGGACTGGTATGGCTACACCTTC.

This clonotype came up many times. The chain links TRBV7-9 to TRBJ2-5; TRBD2 aligns across 8 bases. Germline CDR1 is SEHNR and CDR2 is FQNEAQ (reference sequence). J lost 2 bases, V lost 4 bases, and 9 bases had no gene match. The CDR3 is 16 amino acids. The CDR3 sequence is CASSSRELAVQETQYF. In DNA form, the CDR3 reads TGTGCCAGCAGCTCGCGCGAACTAGCGGTACAAGAGACCCAGTACTTC.